These 7 T cell receptor beta chains originate from one sample sequenced in a study of T cell responses to AZD1222 COVID-19 vaccine. TCRdb's table, derived via immunoSEQ multiplex PCR, lists solely in-frame clones and lacks some. The sample carries more than 140,000 clones, about 91% recorded once. Sequencing used peripheral blood, obtained on day 0 of AZD1222 vaccination. The source is an adult in good health.

V is TRBV19 and J is TRBJ2-7, with D hard to call. This CDR3 region has 14 residues. V dropped 1 base and J dropped 3 bases, with 10 bases sitting between them. Germline values: CDR1 LNHDA, CDR2 SQIVND (reference sequence). CDR3 residues: CASSIADGLYEQYF. The CDR3, as DNA: TGTGCCAGTAGTATAGCAGACGGGCTCTACGAGCAGTACTTC.

The rearrangement links TRBV27 to TRBJ1-2; D might be TRBD1 (5 bases). Between the trimmed V and J ends, which lost 0 bases and 4 bases, there was a span of 12 bases. CDR3 length equals 15 residues. The germline V gene has CDR1 MNHEY and CDR2 SMNVEV (reference sequence). In nucleotides, the CDR3 is TGTGCCAGCAGTTTATCCAGGGAGGGGAGCTATGGCTACACCTTC. Protein sequence: CASSLSREGSYGYTF.

This rearrangement joins TRBV29-1 to TRBJ2-1; possible D gene TRBD1, 6 bases. Germline assignment: CDR1 SQVTM and CDR2 ANQGSEA. V lost 7 bases and J 2 bases, leaving 15 bases between the germline ends. The length of the CDR3 is 14 residues. CDR3 DNA sequence: TGCAGCGCAGGGGCCCTTACGACCTACAATGAGCAGTTCTTC. Amino acids: CSAGALTTYNEQFF.

The V and J genes are TRBV21-1 and TRBJ1-2; the DNA was not used to check the table's D call, TRBD1. TRBV21-1 is given as a pseudogene. The CDR3 totals 18 residues. CDR3 residues: CASSKAATGGAANYGYTF. CDR3 DNA sequence: TGTGCCAGCAGCAAAGCCGCGACAGGGGGCGCAGCTAACTATGGCTACACCTTC.

V and J are TRBV5-6 and TRBJ2-1, with D possibly being TRBD1 (5 bases). Germline loops: CDR1 SGHDT, CDR2 YYEEEE. Trimming removed 0 bases at V and 9 bases at J, with 13 bases between. This CDR3 is 14 amino acids long. CDR3 DNA: TGTGCCAGCAGCTTGGTGCTCAGGGCAACTGAGCAGTTCTTC. Its protein is CASSLVLRATEQFF.

This chain connects TRBV5-1 to TRBJ1-2; 9 positions match TRBD1. The CDR3 is 16 residues long. CDR1 and CDR2 (germline): SGHRS, YFSETQ. After removal of 0 bases from V and 4 bases from J, the junction contained 7 bases not matched to a gene. CDR3 loop: CASSLDRGHLVYGYTF. The DNA of the CDR3 is TGCGCCAGCAGCTTGGACAGGGGGCATCTCGTCTATGGCTACACCTTC.

V and J are TRBV20-1 and TRBJ1-1; TRBD1 is a possible D gene (5 bases). V was trimmed by 3 bases and J by 3 bases, leaving 8 bases between them. The germline CDR1 and CDR2 sequences are DFQATT and SNEGSKA (reference sequence). The CDR3 consists of 12 residues. The CDR3 protein is CSASRGDTEAFF. DNA of the CDR3: TGCAGTGCTAGTAGGGGCGACACTGAAGCTTTCTTT.